This TCR beta chain derives from a study of regulatory T cells in long-lasting Graves disease. Noted time point: newly diagnosed GD, antithyroid drugs for less than 3 months. Generation of the TCR library employed RNA extracted from PBMCs. American Thyroid Association guidelines were used to diagnose Graves' disease. EDTA tubes received about 10 milliliters of collected peripheral blood. Findings and limits, study-wide: Accuracy was possibly reduced by small sample size.

This CDR3 is 15 amino acids long. Germline assignment: CDR1 DFQATT and CDR2 SNEGSKA (reference sequence). J gave up 4 bases and V 1 base, and 7 bases lay outside the gene matches. Turning to this clonotype: Its target is unknown.

Arm-PCR of CDR3 regions with iRepertoire HTBI primers generated TCR beta libraries. TCRdb passed the multiplex PCR reads through MiXCR, listing each CDR3 protein once. The sample includes about 540,000 distinct CDR3 sequences, less than 15% of them seen just once. Another study also made use of these data, one on T cells in Graves' hyperthyroidism and ophthalmopathy. Turning to that study: First-round RT-PCR with HTBI primers amplified the TCR CDR3 region.

The clonotype originates from a man aged 25 to 40 with Graves disease. The chain couples TRBV20-1 to TRBJ2-5; TRBD2 matches at 9 bases. The sample in question was peripheral blood mononuclear cells (PBMCs), obtained at new diagnosis, from a patient treated with antithyroid drugs. The CDR3 here is CSARGGRAVRETQYF. The CDR3 coding sequence is TGCAGTGCTAGAGGCGGGAGGGCCGTCAGAGAGACCCAGTACTTC.